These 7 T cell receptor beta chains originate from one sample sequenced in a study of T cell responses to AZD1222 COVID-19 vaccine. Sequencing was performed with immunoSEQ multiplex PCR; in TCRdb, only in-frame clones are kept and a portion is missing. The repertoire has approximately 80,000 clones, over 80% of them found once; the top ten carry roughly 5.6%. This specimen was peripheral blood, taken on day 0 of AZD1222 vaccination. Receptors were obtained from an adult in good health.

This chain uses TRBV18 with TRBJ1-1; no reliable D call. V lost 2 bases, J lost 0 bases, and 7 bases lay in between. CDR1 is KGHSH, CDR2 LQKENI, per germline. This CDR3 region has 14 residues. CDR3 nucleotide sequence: TGTGCCAGCTCACCAGAAGGGATGAACACTGAAGCTTTCTTT. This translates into CASSPEGMNTEAFF. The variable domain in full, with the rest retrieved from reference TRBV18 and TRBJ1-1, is NAGVMQNPRHLVRRRGQEARLRCSPMKGHSHVYWYRQLPEEGLKFMVYLQKENIIDESGMPKERFSAEFPKEGPSILRIQQVVRGDSAAYFCASSPEGMNTEAFFGQGTRLTVV.

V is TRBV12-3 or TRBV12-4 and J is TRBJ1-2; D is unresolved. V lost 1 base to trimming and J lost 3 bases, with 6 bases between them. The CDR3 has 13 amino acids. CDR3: CASSLEAYYGYTF. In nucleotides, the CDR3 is TGTGCCAGCAGTTTAGAGGCCTACTATGGCTACACCTTC.

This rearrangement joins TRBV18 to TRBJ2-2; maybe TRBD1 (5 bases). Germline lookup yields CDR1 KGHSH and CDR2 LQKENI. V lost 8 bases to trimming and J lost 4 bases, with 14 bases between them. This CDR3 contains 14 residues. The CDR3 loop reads CASGTDRVTGELFF. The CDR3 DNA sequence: TGTGCCAGCGGAACCGACAGAGTCACCGGGGAGCTGTTTTTT.

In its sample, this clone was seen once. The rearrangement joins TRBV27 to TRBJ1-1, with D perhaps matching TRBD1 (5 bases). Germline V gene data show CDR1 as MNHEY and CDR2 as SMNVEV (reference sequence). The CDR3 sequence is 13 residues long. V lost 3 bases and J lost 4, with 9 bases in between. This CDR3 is CASSFSQGTEAFF. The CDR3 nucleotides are TGTGCCAGCAGTTTTTCCCAGGGCACTGAAGCTTTCTTT.

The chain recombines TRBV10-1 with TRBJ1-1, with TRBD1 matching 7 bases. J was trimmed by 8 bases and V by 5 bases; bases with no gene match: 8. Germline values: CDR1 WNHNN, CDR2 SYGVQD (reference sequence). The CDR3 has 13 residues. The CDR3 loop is CASSRGRDSEAFF. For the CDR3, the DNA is TGCGCCAGCAGTCGAGGCCGGGACAGCGAAGCTTTCTTT.

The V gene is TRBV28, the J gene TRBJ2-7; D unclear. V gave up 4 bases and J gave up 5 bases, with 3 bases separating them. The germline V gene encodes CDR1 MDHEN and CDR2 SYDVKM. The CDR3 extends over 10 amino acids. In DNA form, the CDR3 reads TGTGCCAGCAGTTGGAACGAGCAGTACTTC. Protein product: CASSWNEQYF.

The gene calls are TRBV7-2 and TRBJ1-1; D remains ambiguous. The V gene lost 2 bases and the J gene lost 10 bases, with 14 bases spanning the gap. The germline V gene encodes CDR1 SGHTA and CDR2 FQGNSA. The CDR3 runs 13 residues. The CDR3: CASSLNPLEAAFF. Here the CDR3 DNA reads TGTGCCAGCAGCTTAAACCCCCTGGAGGCAGCTTTCTTT.